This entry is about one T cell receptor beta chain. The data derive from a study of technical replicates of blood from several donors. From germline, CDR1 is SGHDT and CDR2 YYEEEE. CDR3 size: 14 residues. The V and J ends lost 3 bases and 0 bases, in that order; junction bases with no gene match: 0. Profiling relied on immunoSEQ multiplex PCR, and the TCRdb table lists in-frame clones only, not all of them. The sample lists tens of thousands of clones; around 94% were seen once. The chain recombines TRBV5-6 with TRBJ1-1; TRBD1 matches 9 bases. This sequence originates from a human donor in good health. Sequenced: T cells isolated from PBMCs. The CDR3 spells CASSWTGVNTEAFF. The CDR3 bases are TGTGCCAGCAGCTGGACAGGGGTGAACACTGAAGCTTTCTTT.